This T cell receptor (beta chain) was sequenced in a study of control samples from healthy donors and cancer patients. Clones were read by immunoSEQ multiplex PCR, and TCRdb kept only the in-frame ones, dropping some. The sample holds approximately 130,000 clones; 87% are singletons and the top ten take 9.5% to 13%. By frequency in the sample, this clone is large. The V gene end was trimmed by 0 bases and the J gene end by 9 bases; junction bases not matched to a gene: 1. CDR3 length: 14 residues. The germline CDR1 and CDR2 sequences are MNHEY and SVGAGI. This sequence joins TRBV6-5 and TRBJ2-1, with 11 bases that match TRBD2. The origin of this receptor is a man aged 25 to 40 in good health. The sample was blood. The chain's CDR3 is CASSYSGTSGEQFF. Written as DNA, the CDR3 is TGTGCCAGCAGTTACTCAGGGACTAGCGGTGAGCAGTTCTTC.